Listed below are T cell receptor beta chains from one sample, sequenced in a study of CD8 T cells in Susac syndrome. TCRdb passed the immunoSEQ multiplex PCR reads through MiXCR, listing each CDR3 protein once. The sample lists some 200,000 distinct CDR3 sequences; over 85% were seen once. Material: CD4+ T cells from PBMCs. These receptors all stem from a human donor in good health. Both conserved end residues are part of each CDR3. The order of the fields is clone size, V gene, D gene, J gene, CDR3 DNA, CDR3 protein. The D gene is left open where the match is weak. Rows give clone size only sometimes, using once, few, many, or a class for an expanded clone.

size: -; V: TRBV20-1; D: -; J: TRBJ2-1; DNA: TGCAGTGCTAGAGCGGGGAGCTCCTACAATGAGCAGTTCTTC; CDR3: CSARAGSSYNEQFF
size: -; V: TRBV7-8; D: -; J: TRBJ2-3; DNA: TGTGCCAGCAGCTTGAGACGGGACACAGATACGCAGTATTTT; CDR3: CASSLRRDTDTQYF
size: -; V: TRBV12-3/TRBV12-4; D: -; J: TRBJ1-2; DNA: TGTGCCAGCAGTACCTCCAGGCATGGCTACACCTTC; CDR3: CASSTSRHGYTF
size: -; V: TRBV2; D: TRBD1; J: TRBJ2-5; DNA: TGTGCCAGCAGTGAAGGGACTGTCGGCAGGGGGCGGGAGACCCAGTACTTC; CDR3: CASSEGTVGRGRETQYF
size: -; V: TRBV7-2; D: TRBD2; J: TRBJ2-7; DNA: TGTGCCAGCAGCTTAACCGCGGGAGAATTCCCCGAGCAGTACTTC; CDR3: CASSLTAGEFPEQYF
size: -; V: TRBV20-1; D: TRBD1; J: TRBJ1-5; DNA: TGCAGTGCTGCCCCGGGACAGGGATTCAGCAATCAGCCCCAGCATTTT; CDR3: CSAAPGQGFSNQPQHF
size: -; V: TRBV18; D: -; J: TRBJ2-7; DNA: TGTGCCAGCTCACAGGGGCAGGGAATAGCCTACGAGCAGTACTTC; CDR3: CASSQGQGIAYEQYF
size: -; V: TRBV9; D: -; J: TRBJ2-7; DNA: TGTGCCAGCAGCCCCCAGGGCCGGACAGCTTCCTACGAGCAGTACTTC; CDR3: CASSPQGRTASYEQYF
size: -; V: TRBV18; D: -; J: TRBJ2-6; DNA: TGTGCCAGCTCCCGGATTATGTCCAACGTCCTGACTTTC; CDR3: CASSRIMSNVLTF
size: -; V: TRBV28; D: TRBD1; J: TRBJ2-7; DNA: TGTGCCAGTGGACAGGGGTTCCGCGAGCAGTACTTC; CDR3: CASGQGFREQYF
size: -; V: TRBV20-1; D: -; J: TRBJ2-3; DNA: TGCAGTGCTATCTCCCCCCCAGATACGCAGTATTTT; CDR3: CSAISPPDTQYF
size: -; V: TRBV30; D: -; J: TRBJ2-3; DNA: TGTGCCTGGATTGAAGGGGCCGGGGTTACAGATACGCAGTATTTT; CDR3: CAWIEGAGVTDTQYF
size: -; V: TRBV15; D: -; J: TRBJ1-3; DNA: TGTGCCACCAGCAGAGCTCACCGCTCTGGAAACACCATATATTTT; CDR3: CATSRAHRSGNTIYF
size: -; V: TRBV28; D: -; J: TRBJ2-1; DNA: TGTGCCAGCAGTTTAGGTCTAGGGAATGAGCAGTTCTTC; CDR3: CASSLGLGNEQFF
size: -; V: TRBV20-1; D: -; J: TRBJ1-5; DNA: TGCAGTGCTAGGACCAGCGATCAGCCCCAGCATTTT; CDR3: CSARTSDQPQHF
size: few; V: TRBV29-1; D: TRBD2; J: TRBJ2-7; DNA: TGCAGCGTTAGGGTAAGAGGTAGCGGGATACGCGACGAGCAGTACTTC; CDR3: CSVRVRGSGIRDEQYF
size: -; V: TRBV7-9; D: -; J: TRBJ2-1; DNA: TGTGCCAGCAGCTTCCCGGGTAATACCTACAATGAGCAGTTCTTC; CDR3: CASSFPGNTYNEQFF
size: -; V: TRBV4-3; D: -; J: TRBJ2-5; DNA: TGCGCCAGCAGCCGAGCCGGGACGTCTGCAGAGACCCAGTACTTC; CDR3: CASSRAGTSAETQYF
size: -; V: TRBV5-6; D: TRBD1; J: TRBJ1-1; DNA: TGTGCCAGCAGCTACGACCGACAGGGTAAAGCTTTCTTT; CDR3: CASSYDRQGKAFF
size: -; V: TRBV20-1; D: -; J: TRBJ2-7; DNA: TGCAGTGCTAGTGGAGGTACCAGGACCTCCGAGCAGTACTTC; CDR3: CSASGGTRTSEQYF
size: -; V: TRBV30; D: -; J: TRBJ1-1; DNA: TGTGCCTGGATGGCTCAGCCGAACACTGAAGCTTTCTTT; CDR3: CAWMAQPNTEAFF
size: -; V: TRBV29-1; D: TRBD2; J: TRBJ2-4; DNA: TGCAGCGTTGGGACTAGCGGGAGGTCCAAAAACATTCAGTACTTC; CDR3: CSVGTSGRSKNIQYF
size: -; V: TRBV11-1; D: TRBD1; J: TRBJ2-7; DNA: TGTGCCAGCAGCGAACAACAGGGGGTCGAGCAGTACTTC; CDR3: CASSEQQGVEQYF
size: once; V: TRBV30; D: TRBD1; J: TRBJ1-5; DNA: TGTGCCTGTGGACAGGGGAATCAGCCCCAGCATTTT; CDR3: CACGQGNQPQHF
size: -; V: TRBV25-1; D: -; J: TRBJ2-5; DNA: TGTGCCAGCAACTCCCAGGGTGAGGGGACCCAGTACTTC; CDR3: CASNSQGEGTQYF